Sequencing of this TCR beta chain was carried out in a study of shared clonotypes between healthy human individuals. The method was immunoSEQ multiplex PCR; TCRdb's version includes in-frame clones alone and lacks a portion of them. The sample has 1,500,000 or so clones, 96% seen once. Germline V gene lookup returns CDR1 LGHNA and CDR2 YSLEER. V lost 0 bases and J lost 2, with 12 bases in between. This CDR3 contains 16 residues. The chain combines TRBV4-3 with TRBJ2-3; possibly TRBD1 or TRBD2 for D (5 bases each). The specimen was naive CD4+ T cells sorted from blood. The subset is: CD45RA+ positively selected. The receptor was isolated from a man younger than 40 in good health. CDR3 region: CASSQDEGISTDTQYF. The CDR3 DNA follows: TGCGCCAGCAGCCAAGATGAGGGGATTTCCACAGATACGCAGTATTTT.